This T cell receptor (beta chain) derives from a study of T cells after yellow fever vaccination (dated by TCRdb to the late 2010s). Turning to the overall study: The SMART-Seq v4 Ultra Low Input RNA kit was used to prepare libraries from fractions with low cell numbers. To follow T-cell clones before and after both primary and booster YFV17D yellow fever vaccination, bulk TCR alpha and beta repertoires underwent longitudinal sequencing. Two healthy male donors made up the cohort, one aged 18 to 29 years and the other aged 30 to 40 years. Blood samples were taken at several timepoints before and after primary and secondary immunization, and bulk PBMC replicates and cell subsets were isolated. Study-wide findings and limitations: After the booster, most clones that had expanded after primary vaccination were detected again (around 97% of CD4 and around 88% of CD8), suggesting broad maintenance of memory. Computational filtering was needed because FACS-sorted repertoires could contain abundant contaminating clonotypes from the bulk population. Because only two donors were included in the study, the extent to which the findings can be generalized is limited. A small share of clonotypes occurred in both CD4 and CD8 compartments, likely arising from convergent recombination. The secondary T-cell response was weaker than the primary response but faster, peaking on day 5 instead of day 15.

TCR cDNA was synthesized by 5'RACE template switching, which introduced a universal primer site and unique molecular identifiers. Priming for cDNA synthesis came from both the TCR alpha and TCR beta constant segments. Library amplification used two PCR steps, and the second PCR step added sample barcodes and sequencing adapters. Libraries were sequenced on Illumina HiSeq 2500 (2x100 bp) or NovaSeq (2x150 bp). The study's own analysis went as follows. MIGEC handled demultiplexing of reads and collapsing into UMI consensus sequences, while MiXCR performed V(D)J alignment. Clonotypes responding to the vaccine were identified with edgeR on replicate PBMC samples, with the criteria of FDR below 0.01 and a log2 fold change above 5 up to day 15. Each bulk clonotype received a CD4 or CD8 identity based on whether the sequenced CD4 or CD8 repertoire contained that clonotype at higher abundance. The public sequencing data were trimmed at Q25 with fastp and processed into clonotypes with MiXCR by TCRdb, which kept only in-frame beta chains. Each entry is one CDR3 protein sequence, shown with its most common DNA and genes. V and J calls and clone size were set by TCRdb, not the authors. A total of 350,000 or so distinct CDR3 sequences appear in this sample, about 8.3% of them only once. Roughly a sixth of the sample is in the top ten clones.

Note on this clonotype: The specificity of this receptor is unknown. Base qualities are not provided; no much larger clone lies one nucleotide away.

From the cysteine through the phenylalanine, the CDR3 covers 15 amino acids. Only the CDR3 part of the read is kept: 45 bases, read in frame from the first base. V is pared back by 1 base and J by 1 base, with 8 bases lying between the germline termini. CDR1 SGHVS and CDR2 FNYEAQ are derived from the germline V gene. In light of the paper, this sample's treatment or condition label describes: live attenuated yellow fever vaccine strain. At every blood-draw timepoint, two biological replicates of bulk PBMCs were collected. PBMCs were isolated from peripheral blood using a standard Ficoll-Paque protocol. RNA was extracted with TriZol from bulk PBMCs, CD4 and CD8 fractions, and dextramer-positive and dextramer-negative fractions.

The sequences come from PBMCs, collected about 41 days after the first yellow fever vaccination. This clonotype was sampled from a man between 18 and 29 years old who received the YFV17D yellow fever vaccine. The chain employs TRBV7-6 and TRBJ2-1; the D gene is possibly TRBD1, with 5 bases matching. The nucleotide sequence is TGTGCCAGCAGCTTAGATGCAGGGTCCTACAATGAGCAGTTCTTC. Protein translation: CASSLDAGSYNEQFF.